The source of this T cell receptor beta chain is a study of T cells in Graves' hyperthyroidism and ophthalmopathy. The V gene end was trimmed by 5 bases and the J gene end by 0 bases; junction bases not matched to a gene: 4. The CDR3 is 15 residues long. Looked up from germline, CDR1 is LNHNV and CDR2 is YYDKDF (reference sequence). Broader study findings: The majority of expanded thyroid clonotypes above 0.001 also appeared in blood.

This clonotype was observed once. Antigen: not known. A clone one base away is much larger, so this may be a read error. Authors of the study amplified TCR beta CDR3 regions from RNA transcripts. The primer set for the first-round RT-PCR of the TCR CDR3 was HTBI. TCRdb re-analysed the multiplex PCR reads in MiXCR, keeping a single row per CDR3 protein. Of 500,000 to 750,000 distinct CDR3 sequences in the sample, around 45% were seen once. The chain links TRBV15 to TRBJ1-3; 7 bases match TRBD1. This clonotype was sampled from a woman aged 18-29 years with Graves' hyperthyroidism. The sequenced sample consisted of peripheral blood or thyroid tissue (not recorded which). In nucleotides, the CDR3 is TGTGCCACCAGCCCGGGACAGCGCTCTGGAAACACCATATATTTT. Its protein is CATSPGQRSGNTIYF.